This TCR beta chain was recorded in a study of shared clonotypes between healthy human individuals (dated by TCRdb to the early 2020s). Looking at the study overall: The cohort comprised a couple of women and a few men aged 18 to 49 years. Leukapheresis yielded between about 0.94 and 8.9 billion PBMCs per donor. Different laboratories and diverse techniques were used to prepare libraries and sequence TCR repertoires, to increase sequencing depth and limit assay-specific biases. For each donor, CD4 naive and CD4 memory were each given three plates, CD8 naive was given two plates, and CD8 memory was given one plate. To estimate repertoire size and how much clonotype sharing occurs between individuals, the study deeply sequenced the blood TCR repertoires of several healthy adults.

The donors were healthy, HIV-negative adults with no recently reported acute infections or vaccinations. All donors were Caucasian adults living in Nashville, Tennessee, USA. The CD8 memory samples were a combination of magnetically selected CD45RO+ cells and CCR7-negative CD45RA+ effector memory (TemRA) cells. After blood collection by leukapheresis, PBMCs were isolated using Ficoll-Histopaque density gradient centrifugation and then cryopreserved in the vapor phase of liquid nitrogen. Analytical flow cytometry was used to check the purity and quantity of every magnetically sorted T cell population. Each sorted fraction had its genomic DNA isolated and then quantified by UV absorbance on a Nanodrop 2000c. TCR CDR3 regions were amplified from genomic DNA by multiplex PCR using the deep immunoSEQ assay. Genomic DNA extracted from each cell subset was distributed evenly over all wells of several immunoSEQ 96-well plates, and each plate served as one replicate. For sorted subsets, 150 to 250 ng of genomic DNA, equivalent to 30,000 or so T cell genomes, went into each replicate PCR. The purified libraries were quantified using a Qubit 3.0 fluorometer, sized with a Bioanalyzer 2100, and then quantified again using the KAPA Library Quantification kit. A separate single-read 150-cycle Illumina NextSeq 550 flow cell was used to sequence each immunoSEQ 96-well plate. The published analysis was carried out like this. The immunoSEQ output contained only junctional sequences without quality scores, so filtering could not match that applied to full-length reads. To assign V/J genes and CDR3, sequences were annotated using PyIR, a Python wrapper for IgBLAST v1.9, with IMGT germline references. Reads were removed for weak V/J assignments (E-value above 1e-6), missing CDR3, stop codons, out-of-frame junctions, or ambiguous translated residues. V3J clonotypes were defined by identical inferred V gene, J gene, and CDR3 amino acid sequence. Percentage overlap between repertoires was calculated by dividing the number of shared unique clonotypes by the size of the smaller repertoire. Richness of each repertoire was evaluated using RTK rarefaction, the Chao1 estimator, and Recon v2.1 estimates of unobserved clonotypes. Generation probabilities for all TCRbeta clonotypes obtained by the gDNA method from a few donors were computed using OLGA. TCRdb stores this immuneACCESS table with in-frame sequences only. Part of the clones is absent; in the studies checked, under half of the shortfall reflects unresolved V genes, and no reason is known for the rest. The DNA was the basis for D and trimming; V, J and clone size are from that table. Recorded for this sample are about 110,000 clones; 68% of them occurred a single time. Around 24% of the sample is in the top ten clones.

Notes on this clone: This receptor's antigen is unknown. No much larger clonotype is one base removed from it; base qualities were not supplied.

The CDR3, from cysteine to phenylalanine, totals 13 residues. Here the CDR3 DNA is all that survives: 39 bases in frame from base 1. V is shortened by 1 base, J by 4 bases, and the region joining them spans 9 bases. The germline V gene sets CDR1 to SGHRS and CDR2 to YFSETQ. Results and caveats for the whole study, not just this receptor: Even with the large sequencing depth, rarefaction of the sorted-subset datasets indicated that sequencing was incomplete. The small number of donors limited the genetic and exposure-history diversity represented. Sharing across a handful of donors was observed for about 4.8% of naive CD4, 3% to 3.5% of naive CD8, over 2% of memory CD4, and around 0.4% of memory CD8 clonotypes. Compared with non-shared clonotypes, the clonotypes found in all four sorted-subset donors had higher generation probabilities. Pairwise subsampling led to the expectation that sequencing depth would affect the degree of clonotype sharing among donors. Sampling was restricted to blood, and TCR repertoires in tissue are likely to differ from TCR repertoires in blood. Naive subsets generally had larger estimated clonotype richness than memory subsets.

Specimen: memory CD8+ T cells sorted from blood. Reading the label with the study, this specimen's cell subset or site is: CD45RO+ cells pooled with CCR7-negative TemRA cells. The sequence joins TRBV5-1 to TRBJ2-7; no D segment can be confidently identified. The clonotype comes from a woman in her 30s in good health. The CDR3 protein: CASSLWGNYEQYF. In nucleotide form, the sequence is TGCGCCAGCAGCTTGTGGGGTAATTACGAGCAGTACTTC.